The 15 T cell receptor beta chains below were found in one sample sequenced in a study of blood T cell repertoires in COVID-19. Method: immunoSEQ multiplex PCR; TCRdb's copy keeps in-frame clones and lacks some. This sample has 85,000 to 130,000 clones, with about 86% found just once. The source material was peripheral blood. The receptor source for this set is a woman aged 80 or over with active or convalescent COVID-19.

This sequence joins TRBV11-3 and TRBJ2-2, with 9 positions matching TRBD2. The germline gives CDR1 SGHNT, CDR2 YENEEA. This CDR3 contains 15 residues. Trimming took 4 bases from V and 0 from J; bases not matched to a gene: 0. The CDR3 is CASSSSGTNTGELFF. CDR3 in DNA: TGTGCCAGCAGCTCTAGCGGGACGAACACCGGGGAGCTGTTTTTT.

The chain uses TRBV6-5 and TRBJ2-6; D is perhaps TRBD1 (6 bases). V was shortened by 7 bases and J by 3 bases, with 13 bases between the two germline ends. The CDR3 has 15 amino acids. Germline V lookup: CDR1 MNHEY, CDR2 SVGAGI. Here the CDR3 DNA reads TGTGCCAGCATGAGGGGGTCGAGTGGGGCCAACGTCCTGACTTTC. This translates into CASMRGSSGANVLTF.

The rearrangement links TRBV5-1 to TRBJ1-1, with D possibly TRBD1 on 6 matching bases. CDR3 length: 15 residues. Trimming removed 6 bases at V and 1 base at J, with 16 bases between. The V gene's germline CDR1 is SGHRS and CDR2 YFSETQ. The chain's CDR3 is CASNQQGITNTEAFF. CDR3 coding DNA: TGCGCCAGCAACCAACAGGGAATTACGAACACTGAAGCTTTCTTT.

The chain combines TRBV24-1 with TRBJ1-4; D may be TRBD1 (6 bases). CDR1 is KGHDR, CDR2 SFDVKD, per germline. The V and J ends lost 6 bases and 4 bases respectively, with 14 bases between them. This CDR3 has 15 residues. CDR3 region: CATSNPGHNNEKLFF. CDR3 nucleotide sequence: TGTGCCACCAGTAACCCGGGACATAATAATGAAAAACTGTTTTTT.

The chain combines TRBV5-8 with TRBJ2-1, with 11 bases lining up with TRBD2. Per germline, CDR1 SGHTS and CDR2 YDEGEE. Trimming removed 4 bases from V and 2 bases from J; junction bases left unmatched: 5. This CDR3 is 16 amino acids long. CDR3 sequence (DNA): TGTGCCAGCAGCCCCGGACTAGCGGGTCCCTACAATGAGCAGTTCTTC. This sequence encodes CASSPGLAGPYNEQFF.

V is TRBV12-3 or TRBV12-4 and J is TRBJ1-2, with no clear D. The length of the CDR3 is 13 residues. Trimming stripped 4 bases from V and 10 bases from J, with 16 bases between. CDR3 protein: CASSSKVYEAYTF. CDR3 sequence (DNA): TGTGCCAGCAGTTCTAAAGTTTATGAGGCCTACACCTTC.

The J gene is TRBJ1-1, the V gene TRBV6-5; D is perhaps TRBD1 (5 bases). CDR3 length: 14 residues. Trimming removed 10 bases from V and 0 bases from J, with 15 bases in between. The germline V gene has CDR1 MNHEY and CDR2 SVGAGI. The CDR3, as DNA: TGTGCCATTCGCATCGACAGTATGAACACTGAAGCTTTCTTT. Its protein is CAIRIDSMNTEAFF.

This rearrangement joins TRBV11-2 to TRBJ2-5; a weak D match, TRBD2 (6 bases). Per germline, CDR1 SGHAT and CDR2 FQNNGV. V shed 5 bases and J shed 1 base, with 20 bases lying between them. The CDR3 loop spans 17 amino acids. The CDR3 here is CASSAGMGTPSQETQYF. CDR3 nucleotide sequence: TGTGCCAGCAGCGCGGGAATGGGAACGCCATCCCAAGAGACCCAGTACTTC.

The chain carries TRBV19 and TRBJ2-6; 7 bases map to TRBD2. The CDR3 spans 16 residues. The ends lost 2 bases at V and 2 bases at J; junction bases unmatched: 3. Germline CDR1 is LNHDA and CDR2 is SQIVND (reference sequence). The CDR3 protein is CASSIMGGAGANVLTF. In nucleotides, the CDR3 is TGTGCCAGTAGTATAATGGGGGGGGCTGGGGCCAACGTCCTGACTTTC.

In DNA, the CDR3 is TGTGCCAGCTCACCCACTTATAGCACAGATACGCAGTATTTT. Amino acids: CASSPTYSTDTQYF. The chain combines TRBV18 with TRBJ2-3; the D is unclear. The CDR3 totals 14 residues. Germline CDR1 and CDR2: KGHSH and LQKENI. Between the trimmed V and J ends, which lost 3 bases and 0 bases, there was a span of 7 bases.

The V and J genes are TRBV5-1 and TRBJ1-3; the match to TRBD1 covers 10 bases. This CDR3 spans 16 amino acids. V shed 0 bases, J shed 2 bases, and the junction held 2 bases outside the gene matches. From germline, CDR1 is SGHRS and CDR2 YFSETQ. As DNA, the CDR3 is TGCGCCAGCAGCTTGGTCGGACAGGGGGCTGGAAACACCATATATTTT. Translated, it gives CASSLVGQGAGNTIYF.

The chain recombines TRBV20-1 with TRBJ1-1; D is possibly TRBD1 (6 bases). Trimming pared 6 bases from V and 7 bases from J, leaving 12 bases between. CDR1 and CDR2 (germline): DFQATT, SNEGSKA (reference sequence). This CDR3 is 11 amino acids long. The CDR3 sequence is CSARQDIEAFF. In DNA, the CDR3 is TGCAGTGCCCGACAGGACATTGAAGCTTTCTTT.

The rearrangement links TRBV6-5 to TRBJ1-4, with a weak D call TRBD1 (5 bases). Germline-derived CDR1 and CDR2 are MNHEY and SVGAGI. This CDR3 region has 16 residues. Trimming removed 2 bases at V and 7 bases at J, with 17 bases between. CDR3 DNA sequence: TGTGCCAGCAGTTACGACTCGGGGGGGGTCGGTGAAAAACTGTTTTTT. It translates to CASSYDSGGVGEKLFF.

This clone was observed a few times. The genes are TRBV6-2 or TRBV6-3 and TRBJ1-5; D not certain. CDR1 is MNHEY and CDR2 is SVGEGT in the germline V gene. This CDR3 has 14 residues. V lost 2 bases and J lost 3, with 8 bases in between. CDR3 region: CASSYRRNNQPQHF. CDR3 sequence (DNA): TGTGCCAGCAGTTACCGGCGGAACAATCAGCCCCAGCATTTT.

This clone was observed a single time. V gene TRBV6-2 or TRBV6-3 combines with J gene TRBJ2-4, with a tentative D call TRBD1 (6 bases). The CDR3 has 16 amino acids. V dropped 5 bases and J dropped 0 bases, with 14 bases sitting between them. Looked up from germline, CDR1 is MNHEY and CDR2 is SVGEGT. CDR3 sequence reads: CASSKTGIRAKNIQYF. The CDR3 coding sequence is TGTGCCAGCAGTAAAACAGGGATTCGAGCCAAAAACATTCAGTACTTC.